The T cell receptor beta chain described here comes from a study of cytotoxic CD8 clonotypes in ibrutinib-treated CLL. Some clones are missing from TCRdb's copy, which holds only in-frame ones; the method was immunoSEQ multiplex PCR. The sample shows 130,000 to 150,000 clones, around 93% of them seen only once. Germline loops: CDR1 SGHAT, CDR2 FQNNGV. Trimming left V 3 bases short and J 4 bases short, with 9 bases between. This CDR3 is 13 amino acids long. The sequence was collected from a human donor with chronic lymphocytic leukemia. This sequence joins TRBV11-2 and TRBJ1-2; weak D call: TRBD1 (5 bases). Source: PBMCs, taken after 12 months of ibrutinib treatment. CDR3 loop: CASSLGRAYGYTF. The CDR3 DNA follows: TGTGCCAGCAGCTTGGGGCGGGCCTATGGCTACACCTTC.